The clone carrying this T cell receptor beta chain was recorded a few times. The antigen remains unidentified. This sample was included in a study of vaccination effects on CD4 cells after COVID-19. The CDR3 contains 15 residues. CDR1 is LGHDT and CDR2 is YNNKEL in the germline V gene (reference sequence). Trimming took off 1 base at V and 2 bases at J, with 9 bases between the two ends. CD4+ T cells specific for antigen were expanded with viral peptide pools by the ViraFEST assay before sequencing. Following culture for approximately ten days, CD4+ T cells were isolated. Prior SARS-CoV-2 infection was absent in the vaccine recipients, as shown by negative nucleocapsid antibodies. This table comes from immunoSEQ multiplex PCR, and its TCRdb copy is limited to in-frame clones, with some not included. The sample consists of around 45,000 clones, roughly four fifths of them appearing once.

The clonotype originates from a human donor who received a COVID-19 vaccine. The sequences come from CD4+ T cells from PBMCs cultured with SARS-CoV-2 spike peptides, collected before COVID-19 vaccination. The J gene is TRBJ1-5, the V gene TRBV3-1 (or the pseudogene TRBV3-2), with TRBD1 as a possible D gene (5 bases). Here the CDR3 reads CASSQGMGGNQPQHF. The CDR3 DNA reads TGTGCCAGCAGCCAAGGCATGGGGGGCAATCAGCCCCAGCATTTT.